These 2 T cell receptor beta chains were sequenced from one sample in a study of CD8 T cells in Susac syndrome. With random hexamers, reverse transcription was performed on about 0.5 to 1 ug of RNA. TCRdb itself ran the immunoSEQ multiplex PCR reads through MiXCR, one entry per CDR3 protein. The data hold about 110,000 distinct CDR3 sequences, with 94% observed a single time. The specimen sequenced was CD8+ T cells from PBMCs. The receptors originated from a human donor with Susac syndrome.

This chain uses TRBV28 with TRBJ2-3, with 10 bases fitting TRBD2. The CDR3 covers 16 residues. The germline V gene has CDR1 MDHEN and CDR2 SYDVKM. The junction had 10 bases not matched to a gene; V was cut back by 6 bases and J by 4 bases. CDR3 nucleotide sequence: TGTGCCAGCAGGAAAAGGAGCGGGGGGGTCTCAGATACGCAGTATTTT. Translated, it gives CASRKRSGGVSDTQYF.

Here the CDR3 reads CASSHRHEQFF. The CDR3 region has the DNA TGCGCCAGCAGCCACCGACACGAGCAGTTCTTC. The rearrangement joins TRBV4-1 to TRBJ2-1; unclear D gene. Per the germline V gene, CDR1 is MGHRA and CDR2 is YSYEKL. Trimming took off 3 bases at V and 10 bases at J, with 7 bases between the two ends. This CDR3 has 11 amino acids.